These T cell receptor beta chains were read from a single sample in a study of identical twins. TCRdb independently ran MiXCR on the 5' RACE reads; one entry per CDR3 protein. The top ten clones hold around 4.4% of a sample with fewer than 900,000 distinct CDR3 sequences, 21% of them seen once. These same records also appear under a second study, on T cells expressing NK-cell markers.

Sequenced input: PBMCs. The receptor set was obtained from a woman between 18 and 30 years old in good health. Each CDR3 is given with its conserved first and last residue. Each record gives: J gene, D gene, V gene, clone size, CDR3 DNA, CDR3 protein. A D gene is named only where the DNA matches it firmly. Not every row has a clone size; where given, it reads once, few, many or a size class.

J: TRBJ2-5
D: -
V: TRBV5-5
size: -
DNA: TGTGCCAGCAGCCCCGCCGTCGGTTGGGACCAAGAGACCCAGTACTTC
CDR3: CASSPAVGWDQETQYF

J: TRBJ2-1
D: -
V: TRBV5-1
size: many
DNA: TGCGCCAGCAGCTTGAGACATGAGCAGTTCTTC
CDR3: CASSLRHEQFF

J: TRBJ1-3
D: -
V: TRBV25-1
size: many
DNA: TGTGCCAGCAGTCGCCAGGGCTCTGGAAACACCATATATTTT
CDR3: CASSRQGSGNTIYF

J: TRBJ2-1
D: -
V: TRBV4-3
size: many
DNA: TGCGCCAGCAGCCAAGATAGGGATACCAATGAGCAGTTCTTC
CDR3: CASSQDRDTNEQFF

J: TRBJ2-5
D: TRBD1
V: TRBV20-1
size: few
DNA: TGCAGTGCTAGAGAGGGGACAGGGACTGAGACCCAGTACTTC
CDR3: CSAREGTGTETQYF

J: TRBJ2-3
D: -
V: TRBV7-2
size: -
DNA: TGTGCCAGCAGCTTGGGGACCAACACAGCAGATACGCAGTATTTT
CDR3: CASSLGTNTADTQYF

J: TRBJ2-7
D: TRBD2
V: TRBV10-3
size: -
DNA: TGTGCCATCGCCGGACTAGCGGGATTTTACTACGAGCAGTACTTC
CDR3: CAIAGLAGFYYEQYF

J: TRBJ1-2
D: TRBD1
V: TRBV27
size: few
DNA: TGTGCCAGCAGTTACCTATCGACAGGGTATAACTATGGCTACACCTTC
CDR3: CASSYLSTGYNYGYTF

J: TRBJ2-7
D: TRBD2
V: TRBV6-1
size: few
DNA: TGTGCCAGCAGTCGACTAGCCCGAGGATTCTACGAGCAGTACTTC
CDR3: CASSRLARGFYEQYF

J: TRBJ2-3
D: -
V: TRBV20-1
size: -
DNA: TGCAGTGCCCCGCCGGCGGGACCTGGCACAGATACGCAGTATTTT
CDR3: CSAPPAGPGTDTQYF

J: TRBJ2-2
D: -
V: TRBV6-1
size: -
DNA: TGTGCCAGCAGTAGACGACAGGCTGACACCGGGGAGCTGTTTTTT
CDR3: CASSRRQADTGELFF

J: TRBJ1-1
D: -
V: TRBV20-1
size: few
DNA: TGCAGTGCTGGGGGCGACACTATCACTGAAGCTTTCTTT
CDR3: CSAGGDTITEAFF

J: TRBJ2-2
D: -
V: TRBV24-1
size: few
DNA: TGTGCCACACGGGCGGCGAACACCGGGGAGCTGTTTTTT
CDR3: CATRAANTGELFF

J: TRBJ2-7
D: TRBD2
V: TRBV7-6
size: -
DNA: TGTGCCAGCAGCCGGGGGACTAGCGTAGATTACGAGCAGTACTTC
CDR3: CASSRGTSVDYEQYF

J: TRBJ1-4
D: -
V: TRBV6-1
size: few
DNA: TGTGCCAGCACCCACTATACAGGGAGGAATGAAAAACTGTTTTTT
CDR3: CASTHYTGRNEKLFF

J: TRBJ2-7
D: TRBD1
V: TRBV5-1
size: -
DNA: TGCGCCAGCATCGGGACAGGAACCTACGAGCAGTACTTC
CDR3: CASIGTGTYEQYF

J: TRBJ2-7
D: TRBD2
V: TRBV12-3/TRBV12-4
size: few
DNA: TGTGCCAGCAGTTCGGTCCTAGCGGGGGACGAGCAGTACTTC
CDR3: CASSSVLAGDEQYF

J: TRBJ2-7
D: -
V: TRBV9
size: -
DNA: TGTGCCAGCAGCGTAGGGGGGGGCCCGAACGAGCAGTACTTC
CDR3: CASSVGGGPNEQYF

J: TRBJ2-7
D: TRBD1
V: TRBV20-1
size: -
DNA: TGCAGTGCTGAACCCGTACAGGGGGTTATCTCCTACGAGCAGTACTTC
CDR3: CSAEPVQGVISYEQYF

J: TRBJ2-2
D: -
V: TRBV5-5
size: few
DNA: TGTGCCAGCAGCTCCGCCCAGAGCGGGGAGCTGTTTTTT
CDR3: CASSSAQSGELFF

J: TRBJ2-1
D: TRBD2
V: TRBV27
size: many
DNA: TGTGCCAGCGGGAGACTAGCGGGAGAGCAGTTCTTC
CDR3: CASGRLAGEQFF

J: TRBJ2-3
D: -
V: TRBV5-1
size: many
DNA: TGTGCCAGCAGTTTGGGCGGTAGCACAGATACGCAGTATTTT
CDR3: CASSLGGSTDTQYF

J: TRBJ2-2
D: -
V: TRBV12-3/TRBV12-4
size: -
DNA: TGTGCCAGCAGTAACGAGAACACCGGGGAGCTGTTTTTT
CDR3: CASSNENTGELFF